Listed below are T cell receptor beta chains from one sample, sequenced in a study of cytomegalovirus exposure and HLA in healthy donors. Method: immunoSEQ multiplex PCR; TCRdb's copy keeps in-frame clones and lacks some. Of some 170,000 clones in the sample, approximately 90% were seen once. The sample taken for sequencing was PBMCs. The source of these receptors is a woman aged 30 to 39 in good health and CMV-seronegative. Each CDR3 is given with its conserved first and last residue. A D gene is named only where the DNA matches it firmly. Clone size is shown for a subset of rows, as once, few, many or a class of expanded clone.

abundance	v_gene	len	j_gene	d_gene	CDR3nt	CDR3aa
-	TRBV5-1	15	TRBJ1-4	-	TGCGCCAGCAGCCCCACAGGTGGCACTAATGAAAAACTGTTTTTT	CASSPTGGTNEKLFF
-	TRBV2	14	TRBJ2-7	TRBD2	TGTGCCAGCAGTGGACTAGCGGGGGGGACCACGCAGTACTTC	CASSGLAGGTTQYF
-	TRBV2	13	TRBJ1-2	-	TGTGCCAGCAGGCAGGGCCTCAACTATGGCTACACCTTC	CASRQGLNYGYTF
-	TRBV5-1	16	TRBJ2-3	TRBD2	TGCGCCAGCTTTAGCGGGGCAATTATAGGCACAGATACGCAGTATTTT	CASFSGAIIGTDTQYF
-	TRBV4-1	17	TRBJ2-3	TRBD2	TGCGCCAGCAGCCAAGACGGGACTAGCGGATACACAGATACGCAGTATTTT	CASSQDGTSGYTDTQYF
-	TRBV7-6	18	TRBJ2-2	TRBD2	TGTGCCAGCAGCTTACGTCGAGCGGGGGCCCTAAACACCGGGGAGCTGTTTTTT	CASSLRRAGALNTGELFF
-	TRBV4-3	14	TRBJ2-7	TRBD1	TGCGCCAGCAGCTTCGGGACAGGCGGTTTTACGCGGTACTTC	CASSFGTGGFTRYF
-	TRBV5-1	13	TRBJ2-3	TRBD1	TGCGCCAGTTTTGAGGGGGCCCTAGATACGCAGTATTTT	CASFEGALDTQYF
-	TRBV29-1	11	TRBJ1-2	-	TGTAGCGTCGGTACAGGTGATGGCTACACCTTC	CSVGTGDGYTF
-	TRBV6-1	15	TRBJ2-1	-	TGTGCCAGCACCCCGACGGTGGGGGGGCCCGCTGAGCAGTTCTTC	CASTPTVGGPAEQFF
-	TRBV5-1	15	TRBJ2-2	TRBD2	TGCGCCACCTCGGGACTAGCGGGAAGTGGCGGGGAGCTGTTTTTT	CATSGLAGSGGELFF
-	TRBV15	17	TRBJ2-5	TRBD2	TGTGCCACCAGCAGAGATTATAGCGGGGGGCCCCAAGAGACCCAGTACTTC	CATSRDYSGGPQETQYF
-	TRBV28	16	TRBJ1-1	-	TGTGCCAGCAGTCCGAGTGGACACTCTCCAAGGACTGAAGCTTTCTTT	CASSPSGHSPRTEAFF
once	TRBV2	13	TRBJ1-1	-	TGTGCCAGCATCGAGGGGGGGCGGGCTGAAGCTTTCTTT	CASIEGGRAEAFF
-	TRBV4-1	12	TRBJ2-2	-	TGCGCCAGCAGCAGCCGCACCGGGGAGCTGTTTTTT	CASSSRTGELFF
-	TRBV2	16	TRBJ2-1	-	TGTGCCAGCAGTGAATCGGGTATGGTTCGGGGCAATGAGCAGTTCTTC	CASSESGMVRGNEQFF
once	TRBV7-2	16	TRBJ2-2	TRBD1	TGTGCCAGCAGCTTAGTAGCAGGGGGCGCGAGCGGGGAGCTGTTTTTT	CASSLVAGGASGELFF
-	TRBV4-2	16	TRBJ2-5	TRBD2	TGTGCCAGCAGCCAAGATGGGGCTAGCGGGGGAGAGACCCAGTACTTC	CASSQDGASGGETQYF
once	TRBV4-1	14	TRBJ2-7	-	TGCGCCAGCAGCCAGGAGGAGGGTCTCTACGAGCAGTACTTC	CASSQEEGLYEQYF
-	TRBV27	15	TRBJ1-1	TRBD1	TGTGCCAGCAGTTGGGGGGTCCCGACAGGGTCTGGGGCTTTCTTT	CASSWGVPTGSGAFF
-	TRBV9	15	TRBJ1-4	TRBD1	TGTGCCAGCAGCGTAGGGACAGGAATTAATGAAAAACTGTTTTTT	CASSVGTGINEKLFF
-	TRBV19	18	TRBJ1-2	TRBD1	TGTGCCAGTAGCTTCGATTACGCCGGGACAGGGTTTAACTATGGCTACACCTTC	CASSFDYAGTGFNYGYTF
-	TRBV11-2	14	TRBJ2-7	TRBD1	TGTGCCAGCAGCATACTTTCAGGGGGCAGGGAGCAGTACTTC	CASSILSGGREQYF
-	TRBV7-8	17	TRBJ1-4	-	TGTGCCAGCAGCTTAGCCTCAGGGCCCAACTCCCTAAGTCAACCCGTTTTT	CASSLASGPNSLSQPVF
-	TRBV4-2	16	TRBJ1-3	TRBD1	TGTGCCAGCAGCCAAACCGGGACAGGCTTAGGAAACACCATATATTTT	CASSQTGTGLGNTIYF
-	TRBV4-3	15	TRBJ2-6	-	TGCGCCAGCAGCCACCAGGGTTCTGGGGCCAACGTCCTGACTTTC	CASSHQGSGANVLTF
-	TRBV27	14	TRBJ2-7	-	TGTGCCAGCAGTTTATCGTGGCAGATGTACGAGCAGTACTTC	CASSLSWQMYEQYF
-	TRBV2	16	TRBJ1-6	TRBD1	TGTGCCAGCAGGTCGGGACAGGGGTCCTATAATTCACCCCTCCACTTT	CASRSGQGSYNSPLHF
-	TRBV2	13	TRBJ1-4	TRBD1	TGTGCCAGCACCAGGGGGCGGGGTGAAAAACTGTTTTTT	CASTRGRGEKLFF
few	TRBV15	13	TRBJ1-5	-	TGTGCCACCAGCGGTTACCGCGGGCAGCCCCAGCATTTT	CATSGYRGQPQHF
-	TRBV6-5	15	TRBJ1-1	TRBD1	TGTGCCAGCAGCAGAATGGGACAGGGGGGCGTTGAAGCTTTCTTT	CASSRMGQGGVEAFF
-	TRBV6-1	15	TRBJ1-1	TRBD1	TGTGCCAGCAGTCTAAGGACAGGGCTGGGCACTGAAGCTTTCTTT	CASSLRTGLGTEAFF
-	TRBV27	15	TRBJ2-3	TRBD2	TGTGCCAGCAGCGTAGCGGGGGGGAGTGCAGATACGCAGTATTTT	CASSVAGGSADTQYF
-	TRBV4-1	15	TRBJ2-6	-	TGCGCCAGCAGCCAAGCTCCGTCTGGGGCCAACGTCCTGACTTTC	CASSQAPSGANVLTF